Given below is one T cell receptor (beta chain) in context. As originally analysed: Cell counts per sample came from amplifying reference gene primers. Generated by immunoSEQ multiplex PCR, the TCRdb table keeps only in-frame clones and is missing some. V and J calls and clone size follow that table, whereas D and trimming were derived from the DNA. This table has more than 200,000 clones, over 75% appearing once. The CDR3 contains 17 residues. The germline V gene encodes CDR1 SGHTA and CDR2 FQGNSA. The ends lost 2 bases at V and 3 bases at J; junction bases unmatched: 10. The sample is drawn from a study of blood T cell repertoires in COVID-19. Study-level background: In each case, the material was cDNA or gDNA derived from T cells, B-cell-depleted T cells, or PBMCs.

This chain connects TRBV7-2 to TRBJ2-1; 7 bases line up with TRBD2. The receptor was derived from a human donor in a cohort sampled during active COVID-19. Sequences were obtained from peripheral blood. CDR3 loop: CASSLTPAGVVYNEQFF. The CDR3 nucleotides read TGTGCCAGCAGCTTAACCCCTGCGGGAGTCGTCTACAATGAGCAGTTCTTC. Combining the CDR3 with reference TRBV7-2 and TRBJ2-1 gives the whole variable domain GAGVSQSPSNKVTEKGKDVELRCDPISGHTALYWYRQSLGQGLEFLIYFQGNSAPDKSGLPSDRFSAERTGGSVSTLTIQRTQQEDSAVYLCASSLTPAGVVYNEQFFGPGTRLTVL.